What follows are 17 T cell receptor beta chains derived from one specimen sequenced in a study of Graves' ophthalmopathy and Graves' hyperthyroidism. RNA transcripts provided the template for amplifying TCR beta CDR3 regions. Second-round multiplex PCR came after first-round RT-PCR with HTBI primers. TCRdb itself ran the multiplex PCR reads through MiXCR, one entry per CDR3 protein. The sample contains around 1.1 million distinct CDR3 sequences, roughly 35% of which appear only once. The sample consisted of peripheral blood or thyroid tissue (not recorded which). Source of these receptors: an adult man with Graves' hyperthyroidism.

The sample holds many counts of this clonotype. The CDR3 DNA is TGTGCCAGCAGCCCGGAAGGTCTGGCTAGGGACACTGAAGCTTTCTTT. Amino acids: CASSPEGLARDTEAFF. This chain connects TRBV9 to TRBJ1-1, with no clear D. Deletions cut 4 bases from V and 3 bases from J, with 19 bases between. The CDR3 consists of 16 residues. Germline-derived CDR1 and CDR2 are SGDLS and YYNGEE.

This clonotype has only a few counts. This chain links TRBV6-2 or TRBV6-3 with TRBJ2-7, with D maybe TRBD2 (6 bases). The V and J ends lost 0 bases and 0 bases respectively, with 12 bases between them. Germline assignment: CDR1 MNHEY and CDR2 SVGEGT. CDR3 length: 16 amino acids. The CDR3 DNA sequence: TGTGCCAGCAGTTACTCGATGCGGGACCGCTCCTACGAGCAGTACTTC. Amino acid sequence: CASSYSMRDRSYEQYF.

This clonotype was observed a few times. The chain couples TRBV12-3 or TRBV12-4 to TRBJ1-6, with 8 bases identical to TRBD1. The CDR3 has 19 amino acids. V lost 1 base and J lost 7; bases outside the gene matches: 15. As DNA, the CDR3 is TGTGCCAGCAGTTTAGGGAGGGGACAGGCTAAGTTTTGGAATTCACCCCTCCACTTT. Translating gives CASSLGRGQAKFWNSPLHF.

Only a few counts were recorded for this clonotype. The chain joins TRBV19 to TRBJ1-2, with 7 bases aligning to TRBD1. V lost 4 bases and J lost 8; bases outside the gene matches: 10. The V gene's germline CDR1 is LNHDA and CDR2 SQIVND (reference sequence). The CDR3 length is 14 residues. This chain's CDR3 is CASSTLGQQSGYTF. The CDR3 coding sequence is TGTGCCAGTAGTACGCTGGGACAGCAGAGCGGCTACACCTTC. The whole variable domain, remainder taken from reference TRBV19 and TRBJ1-2, is DGGITQSPKYLFRKEGQNVTLSCEQNLNHDAMYWYRQDPGQGLRLIYYSQIVNDFQKGDIAEGYSVSREKKESFPLTVTSAQKNPTAFYLCASSTLGQQSGYTFGSGTRLTVV.

This clonotype has just a few counts. The J gene is TRBJ2-7, the V gene TRBV6-9, with 9 bases that match TRBD1. Germline CDR1 MNHGY, CDR2 SVAAGI. This CDR3 is built from 14 residues. With V trimmed by 4 bases and J by 4 bases, 5 bases remained unmatched. The CDR3, as DNA: TGTGCCAGCAGTTGGGGACAGGGTTTATACGAGCAGTACTTC. This translates into CASSWGQGLYEQYF.

V is TRBV9 and J is TRBJ2-2; the D is unclear. Germline CDR1 and CDR2: SGDLS and YYNGEE. The CDR3 is 14 amino acids. V was cut by 1 base and J by 1 base, with 5 bases left in between. The CDR3 reads CASSVQRNTGELFF. The DNA for the CDR3 is TGTGCCAGCAGCGTACAGAGGAACACCGGGGAGCTGTTTTTT.

This clonotype appeared many times. The rearrangement links TRBV24-1 to TRBJ1-2; 8 positions agree with TRBD1. V shed 7 bases, J shed 2 bases, and the junction held 5 bases outside the gene matches. The CDR3 has 14 residues. Germline V gives CDR1 KGHDR, CDR2 SFDVKD. The CDR3 spells CATSKTGVNYGYTF. CDR3 DNA sequence: TGTGCCACCAGCAAGACAGGGGTGAACTATGGCTACACCTTC.

The V and J genes are TRBV24-1 and TRBJ2-5; 12 bases are shared with TRBD1. This CDR3 region has 17 residues. Germline CDR1 KGHDR, CDR2 SFDVKD. Germline trimming cut 1 base from V and 7 bases from J; bases unmatched to any gene: 9. CDR3 loop: CATSDFDRDRGRGTQYF. The DNA of the CDR3 is TGTGCCACCAGTGATTTCGACCGGGACAGGGGGCGCGGGACCCAGTACTTC.

This clonotype was seen ten or more times. V is TRBV5-1 and J is TRBJ1-1, with a tentative D call TRBD1 (5 bases). CDR1 and CDR2 (germline): SGHRS, YFSETQ. Deletions cut 3 bases from V and 5 bases from J, with 17 bases between. The length of the CDR3 is 15 residues. CDR3 region: CASSSRTPGRTEAFF. The DNA for the CDR3 is TGCGCCAGCAGCTCCCGGACACCCGGTAGGACTGAAGCTTTCTTT.

In DNA, the CDR3 is TGTGCCAGCAGTTACTCAGGATACAATCAGCCCCAGCATTTT. It is translated as CASSYSGYNQPQHF. The chain combines TRBV6-5 with TRBJ1-5; unclear D gene. Germline values: CDR1 MNHEY, CDR2 SVGAGI. V lost 0 bases and J 3 bases, leaving 6 bases between the germline ends. The CDR3 spans 14 residues.

This clonotype has a handful of counts. The chain is built from TRBV29-1 and TRBJ1-5; D not certain. This CDR3 is 13 amino acids long. Germline assignment: CDR1 SQVTM and CDR2 ANQGSEA. The V gene lost 4 bases and the J gene lost 3 bases, with 10 bases spanning the gap. The CDR3 DNA follows: TGCAGCGTTGGGCCTAGCCCCAATCAGCCCCAGCATTTT. Its translation: CSVGPSPNQPQHF. Drawing the rest from reference TRBV29-1 and TRBJ1-5, the complete variable domain is SAVISQKPSRDICQRGTSLTIQCQVDSQVTMMFWYRQQPGQSLTLIATANQGSEATYESGFVIDKFPISRPNLTFSTLTVSNMSPEDSSIYLCSVGPSPNQPQHFGDGTRLSIL.

The sample holds one count of this clonotype. The chain couples TRBV10-2 to TRBJ1-2; 9 bases align to TRBD1. This CDR3 contains 14 residues. Germline V gives CDR1 WSHSY, CDR2 SAAADI. V was pared by 3 bases and J by 6 bases, with 5 bases of the junction left unmatched. CDR3 residues: CASSDWDRVDGYTF. CDR3 coding DNA: TGCGCCAGCAGTGACTGGGACAGGGTTGATGGCTACACCTTC.

This clonotype was seen ten or more times. The gene calls are TRBV7-9 and TRBJ2-7; D tentatively reads TRBD1 or TRBD2 (5 bases each). Germline CDR1 reads SEHNR; CDR2 reads FQNEAQ (reference sequence). Trimming removed 5 bases at V and 6 bases at J, with 11 bases between. The CDR3 runs 12 residues. CDR3 protein: CASSPGTAEQYF. CDR3 nucleotides: TGTGCCAGCAGCCCTGGGACCGCCGAGCAGTACTTC.

This clonotype was detected ten times or more. V and J are TRBV2 and TRBJ1-1, with 7 bases fitting TRBD1. The germline V gene has CDR1 SNHLY and CDR2 FYNNEI. The CDR3 runs to 15 residues. Trimming took 6 bases from V and 1 from J; bases not matched to a gene: 8. CDR3 loop: CASRQTGQSNTEAFF. DNA for the CDR3: TGTGCCAGCAGGCAGACGGGACAGTCGAACACTGAAGCTTTCTTT.

The rearrangement joins TRBV6-5 to TRBJ2-5; TRBD1 or TRBD2 may be the D gene (5 bases each). Trimming cost V 7 bases and J 4 bases, with 13 bases left between them. The length of the CDR3 is 13 residues. CDR1 is MNHEY and CDR2 is SVGAGI in the germline V gene. In nucleotides, the CDR3 is TGTGCCAGCATGAGTCAGGGACCAGAGACCCAGTACTTC. This gives the protein CASMSQGPETQYF.

This chain connects TRBV10-3 to TRBJ2-7; TRBD1 agrees at 7 bases. The germline V gene has CDR1 ENHRY and CDR2 SYGVKD. V dropped 10 bases and J dropped 2; count of bases not matched to a gene: 5. The CDR3 consists of 12 residues. In DNA form, the CDR3 reads TGTGCCACGACCGGGACAGCCTACGAGCAGTACTTC. Protein product: CATTGTAYEQYF.

About this clonotype: The germline gene is not matched at one end of the junction; a read error may be the cause. The rearrangement links TRBV10-3 to TRBJ2-2, with D unresolved. CDR1 and CDR2 (germline): ENHRY, SYGVKD. CDR3 length: 11 residues. The CDR3 sequence: CAIAETGELFF. CDR3 DNA: TGTGCCATCGCCGAGACCGGAGAGCTGTTTTTT.